Below, 29 T cell receptor beta chains from the same sample are listed, as sequenced in a study of blood T cell repertoires in COVID-19. Repertoires were generated with immunoSEQ multiplex PCR, while TCRdb's copy carries only in-frame clones and drops some. Seen here are 340,000 or so clones, 80% to 90% observed once, and the top ten hold 2.5% to 3%. Sequencing was carried out using peripheral blood. Source of these receptors: a man under 40 with active or convalescent COVID-19.

This chain links TRBV7-9 with TRBJ1-1, with TRBD1 as a possible D gene (6 bases). Germline-derived CDR1 and CDR2 are SEHNR and FQNEAQ (reference sequence). Deletions cut 2 bases from V and 4 bases from J, with 14 bases between. The CDR3 runs 15 residues. The CDR3 bases are TGTGCCAGCAGCTTACCCGGGCCAGGGGCCACTGAAGCTTTCTTT. Protein: CASSLPGPGATEAFF.

The rearrangement joins TRBV4-1 to TRBJ2-3, with 9 bases lining up with TRBD2. Germline V gene lookup returns CDR1 MGHRA and CDR2 YSYEKL. With V trimmed by 3 bases and J by 4 bases, 5 bases remained unmatched. The CDR3 is made up of 15 amino acids. The CDR3 nucleotides are TGCGCCAGCAGCCACCTGGGACTAGCATCAGATACGCAGTATTTT. Translated: CASSHLGLASDTQYF.

The chain has TRBV4-3 and TRBJ2-7, with D unclear. The V and J ends lost 4 bases and 2 bases respectively, with 12 bases between them. Looked up from germline, CDR1 is LGHNA and CDR2 is YSLEER. The CDR3 spans 14 residues. CDR3 loop: CASSRAHGPYEQYF. The CDR3 DNA reads TGCGCCAGCAGCCGGGCCCATGGTCCCTACGAGCAGTACTTC.

The V gene is TRBV14, the J gene TRBJ2-1; TRBD2 matches 8 bases. CDR1 and CDR2 (germline): SGHDN, FVKESK. The CDR3 is made up of 14 amino acids. V lost 4 bases to trimming and J lost 10 bases; unmatched junction nucleotides: 9. This CDR3 is CASSLGTRYGEQFF. The CDR3 DNA reads TGTGCCAGCAGCCTCGGGACTAGGTATGGGGAGCAGTTCTTC.

V and J are TRBV7-9 and TRBJ1-4; 11 nucleotides line up with TRBD1. Looked up from germline, CDR1 is SEHNR and CDR2 is FQNEAQ (reference sequence). Losses at the gene ends were 7 bases for V and 4 bases for J; bases not matched to a gene: 5. The CDR3 covers 15 residues. In DNA form, the CDR3 reads TGTGCCAGCACGGACAGGGGGCGGGTTAATGAAAAACTGTTTTTT. Translation gives CASTDRGRVNEKLFF. The entire variable domain, with the rest obtained from reference TRBV7-9 and TRBJ1-4, is as follows: DTGVSQNPRHKITKRGQNVTFRCDPISEHNRLYWYRQTLGQGPEFLTYFQNEAQLEKSRLLSDRFSAERPKGSFSTLEIQRTEQGDSAMYLCASTDRGRVNEKLFFGSGTQLSVL.

The J gene is TRBJ2-1, the V gene TRBV29-1; 9 nucleotides match TRBD1. The CDR3 length is 16 residues. V shed 7 bases and J 0 bases; nucleotides not matched to a gene: 10. Germline V gene lookup returns CDR1 SQVTM and CDR2 ANQGSEA. In DNA form, the CDR3 reads TGCAGCGCAAAGGGACAGGGACCACACTCCTACAATGAGCAGTTCTTC. Translating gives CSAKGQGPHSYNEQFF.

This chain connects TRBV12-3 or TRBV12-4 to TRBJ1-2, with a weak D call TRBD1 (6 bases). The CDR3 loop spans 13 amino acids. Deletions cut 4 bases from V and 2 bases from J, with 8 bases between. CDR3 nucleotide sequence: TGTGCCAGCAGTTACGACAGGAACTATGGCTACACCTTC. Amino acid sequence: CASSYDRNYGYTF.

Concerning this clone: Because the CDR3 is missing its conserved closing phenylalanine or tryptophan, this is likely a read error. No DNA is shown, since the ends of the CDR3 on it are uncertain; the CDR3 is the one TCRdb lists. This chain joins TRBV24-1 and TRBJ1-2; TRBD1, the table's D call, lacks a check against the DNA. The germline V gene encodes CDR1 KGHDR and CDR2 SFDVKD. A total of 14 residues make up the CDR3, ends included. The CDR3 here is CATSESGTGGRSGV.

V is TRBV12-2 and J is TRBJ2-5; TRBD2, the table's D call, lacks a check against the DNA. TRBV12-2 is classified as a pseudogene. The CDR3 is made up of 15 amino acids. This chain's CDR3 is CASRASGGVQETQYF. CDR3 in DNA: TGTGCAAGTCGCGCTAGCGGTGGGGTCCAAGAGACCCAGTACTTC.

The DNA of the CDR3 is TGTGCCTGGAGCTCGACAGGGGCGTTCTCTGGAAACACCATATATTTT. This codes for CAWSSTGAFSGNTIYF. The V and J genes are TRBV30 and TRBJ1-3, with 8 bases fitting TRBD1. V lost 3 bases, J lost 0 bases, and 7 bases stayed unmatched. This CDR3 spans 16 amino acids. Looked up from germline, CDR1 is GTSNPN and CDR2 is SVGIG (reference sequence).

The rearrangement uses TRBV3-1 (or the pseudogene TRBV3-2) and TRBJ2-3, with 8 bases identical to TRBD1. The ends lost 0 bases at V and 2 bases at J; junction bases unmatched: 4. The CDR3 contains 16 residues. The germline V gene has CDR1 LGHDT and CDR2 YNNKEL (reference sequence). The chain's CDR3 is CASSQDWGQDTDTQYF. The CDR3 DNA is TGTGCCAGCAGCCAAGATTGGGGACAGGACACAGATACGCAGTATTTT.

The rearrangement links TRBV11-1 to TRBJ2-1, with D perhaps matching TRBD1 (7 bases). Trimming cost V 5 bases and J 4 bases, with 12 bases left between them. The CDR3 loop spans 14 amino acids. Germline V gene data show CDR1 as SGHAT and CDR2 as FQDESV (reference sequence). The CDR3 here is CASSAGQWYNEQFF. Here the CDR3 DNA reads TGTGCCAGCAGCGCGGGACAGTGGTACAATGAGCAGTTCTTC.

This chain links TRBV6-5 with TRBJ2-5, with no clear D. Germline V lookup: CDR1 MNHEY, CDR2 SVGAGI. V was pared by 2 bases and J by 2 bases, with 9 bases between. The CDR3 loop spans 14 amino acids. The CDR3 nucleotides read TGTGCCAGCAGTTACGCCAGGTTTCAAGAGACCCAGTACTTC. Its protein product is CASSYARFQETQYF.

The chain couples TRBV7-2 to TRBJ2-7; possible D gene TRBD2, 6 bases. The V end lost 3 bases, the J end lost 2 bases, and 11 bases lay between the germline ends. The CDR3 is 14 amino acids. Germline lookup yields CDR1 SGHTA and CDR2 FQGNSA. The CDR3 nucleotides read TGTGCCAGCAGCTTTTACGCTAGCGCCTACGAGCAGTACTTC. It encodes CASSFYASAYEQYF.

This clone was found a few times. The V and J genes are TRBV7-9 and TRBJ1-3, with D possibly TRBD1 on 6 matching bases. The CDR3 covers 16 residues. CDR1 SEHNR and CDR2 FQNEAQ come from the germline V gene (reference sequence). V lost 3 bases and J lost 0, with 12 bases in between. The CDR3 coding sequence is TGTGCCAGCAGCTTTCCTCCAGGGGTCTCTGGAAACACCATATATTTT. This sequence encodes CASSFPPGVSGNTIYF.

This clone is a singleton in its sample. CDR3 sequence: CASSLMAAGGGEQYF. CDR3 nucleotide sequence: TGTGCCAGCAGCTTAATGGCTGCGGGGGGGGGCGAGCAGTACTTC. The chain joins TRBV7-6 to TRBJ2-7, with 9 nucleotides matching TRBD2. This CDR3 comprises 15 residues. CDR1 and CDR2 (germline): SGHVS, FNYEAQ. The V segment lost 2 bases and the J segment 6 bases; nucleotides outside the gene matches: 8.

The V call is TRBV10-3, the J call TRBJ1-5, with 8 bases that match TRBD1. J lost 14 bases, V lost 0 bases, and 3 bases had no gene match. CDR1 is ENHRY and CDR2 is SYGVKD in the germline V gene. The CDR3 has 12 residues. Here the CDR3 reads CAISESGQGKHF. In DNA, the CDR3 is TGTGCCATCAGTGAGTCAGGACAGGGAAAGCATTTT.

V gene TRBV12-3 or TRBV12-4 combines with J gene TRBJ1-2; tentative D call: TRBD1 (5 bases). The V gene lost 5 bases and the J gene lost 8 bases, with 12 bases spanning the gap. The CDR3 covers 12 residues. DNA for the CDR3: TGTGCCAGCAGTACCCCAGGGTGGGGCTACACCTTC. Its protein is CASSTPGWGYTF.

The V and J genes are TRBV24-1 and TRBJ2-1; perhaps TRBD2 as D (6 bases). V was cut by 4 bases and J by 4 bases, with 13 bases left in between. Germline values: CDR1 KGHDR, CDR2 SFDVKD. CDR3 length: 15 amino acids. CDR3 in amino acids: CATSDGTSYYNEQFF. CDR3 bases: TGTGCCACCAGTGACGGGACTTCATATTACAATGAGCAGTTCTTC.

The rearrangement uses TRBV24-1 and TRBJ1-6, with unresolved D. V gave up 7 bases and J gave up 7 bases, with 10 bases separating them. This CDR3 has 13 residues. The V gene's germline CDR1 is KGHDR and CDR2 SFDVKD. DNA of the CDR3: TGTGCCACCAGCCGCCTACCGAATTCACCCCTCCACTTT. Translated, it gives CATSRLPNSPLHF.

With respect to this clone: The junction and the germline gene differ at one end; a read error may be behind it. The J gene is TRBJ1-2, the V gene TRBV12-3 or TRBV12-4, with unresolved D. This CDR3 contains 13 residues. In nucleotides, the CDR3 is TGTGCCAGCAGTTTAAGCAGATACTACGGCTACACCTTC. Amino acids: CASSLSRYYGYTF.

This chain joins TRBV11-3 and TRBJ2-1, with 7 bases lining up with TRBD2. Germline CDR1 reads SGHNT; CDR2 reads YENEEA. V was pared by 5 bases and J by 6 bases, with 7 bases of the junction left unmatched. The CDR3 extends over 14 amino acids. The DNA of the CDR3 is TGTGCCAGCAGCCCAGGGCGGGAGATCAATGAGCAGTTCTTC. The encoded protein is CASSPGREINEQFF.

The chain recombines TRBV21-1 with TRBJ2-4; TRBD2 is the table's D call and was not checked against the DNA. TRBV21-1 is assigned pseudogene status. The length of the CDR3 is 14 residues. CDR3: CASSPGSGGGIQYF. DNA of the CDR3: TGTGCCAGCAGTCCCGGGAGCGGGGGGGGCATTCAGTACTTC.

This clone was recorded once. The chain couples TRBV7-6 to TRBJ2-2; possibly TRBD1 for D (6 bases). V lost 2 bases and J lost 8, with 15 bases in between. In germline, CDR1 is SGHVS, CDR2 FNYEAQ. This CDR3 region has 15 residues. CDR3 region: CASSLRSPGVGELFF. The CDR3 coding sequence is TGTGCCAGCAGCTTACGGTCCCCAGGGGTTGGGGAGCTGTTTTTT.

This clone has just one count. V gene TRBV7-9 combines with J gene TRBJ1-6; possibly TRBD1 for D (6 bases). The V gene's germline CDR1 is SEHNR and CDR2 FQNEAQ (reference sequence). V was cut by 4 bases and J by 10 bases, with 17 bases left in between. The CDR3 length is 15 residues. The CDR3 protein is CASSSTGTPRSPLHF. CDR3 nucleotides: TGTGCCAGCAGCTCCACAGGGACACCTAGGTCACCCCTCCACTTT.

The chain is built from TRBV5-1 and TRBJ2-7; tentative D call: TRBD1 (5 bases). Deletions cut 0 bases from V and 6 bases from J, with 16 bases between. This CDR3 comprises 15 residues. CDR1 SGHRS and CDR2 YFSETQ come from the germline V gene. The CDR3 DNA reads as TGCGCCAGCAGCTTGGAGCAGGGTGGTATCTCCGAGCAGTACTTC. This gives the protein CASSLEQGGISEQYF.

This clone was seen a single time. Other nucleotide sequences in the sample specify the same CDR3. The chain recombines TRBV28 with TRBJ2-3, with 7 bases identical to TRBD2. CDR3 length equals 15 residues. Unmatched junction bases numbered 7, after V lost 6 bases and J lost 1 base. The germline V gene has CDR1 MDHEN and CDR2 SYDVKM. CDR3 sequence (DNA): TGTGCCAGCAGCCTCTTGGCGGGAGGCACAGATACGCAGTATTTT. Amino acids: CASSLLAGGTDTQYF.

This clone was recorded only once. The J gene is TRBJ2-7, the V gene TRBV4-2, with 7 bases identical to TRBD2. The CDR3 sequence is 16 residues long. Germline assignment: CDR1 LGHNA and CDR2 YNFKEQ. Trimming at V came to 0 bases and at J to 1 base, leaving 6 bases not matched to a gene. The CDR3: CASSQEGERGSYEQYF. The CDR3 nucleotides read TGTGCCAGCAGCCAAGAGGGCGAGCGGGGTTCCTACGAGCAGTACTTC.

This clone has only a few counts. The chain is built from TRBV30 and TRBJ1-2, with D tentatively TRBD1 (5 bases). CDR1 is GTSNPN, CDR2 SVGIG, per germline (reference sequence). V was clipped by 5 bases and J by 2 bases, with 12 bases between them. This CDR3 contains 13 residues. DNA of the CDR3: TGTGCCTGGTCCCGGACATTGAACTATGGCTACACCTTC. It codes for CAWSRTLNYGYTF. Looking up the rest from reference TRBV30 and TRBJ1-2 gives the full variable domain: SQTIHQWPATLVQPVGSPLSLECTVEGTSNPNLYWYRQAAGRGLQLLFYSVGIGQISSEVPQNLSASRPQDRQFILSSKKLLLSDSGFYLCAWSRTLNYGYTFGSGTRLTVV.